The T cell receptor beta chain under discussion was sequenced for a study of regulatory dendritic cells for organ transplantation. Study details: Regulatory dendritic cells were monocyte-derived, receiving vitamin D3 on days 0 and 4 and IL-10 on day 4.

Here immunoSEQ multiplex PCR was the method, and the copy in TCRdb shows in-frame clones only, minus some. The table includes over 10,000 clones, about 60% detected once. This clone was counted only a few times. Its specificity is unknown. Allogeneic regulatory or mature dendritic cells were co-cultured for less than 6 days with CFSE-labeled sorted T cells at 1:10. This clonotype originated in a human donor in good health. Sequencing input: naive CD8+ T cells from blood cultured with dendritic cells. The subset is: CD45RA+ naive T cells.

For the CDR3, the DNA is TGTGCCAGCAGCCCGCCTGCGCAGGGGGATGGCTACACCTTC. Translating it yields CASSPPAQGDGYTF. The V and J genes are TRBV4-2 and TRBJ1-2, with TRBD1 identical over 7 bases. Germline loops: CDR1 LGHNA, CDR2 YNFKEQ. Germline trimming cut 4 bases from V and 6 bases from J; bases unmatched to any gene: 8. The CDR3 length is 14 residues.